The 23 T cell receptor beta chains reported below all come from one sample, sequenced in a study of blood T cells in healthy people across ages. Using a J-beta primer mix together with a sample-barcoded 5' primer, a second PCR was run for about 7 to 12 cycles. One entry per CDR3 protein results from TCRdb running MiXCR on the 5' RACE reads. The sample records approximately 2,000,000 distinct CDR3 sequences, about two fifths being singletons. Sequenced input: blood. The receptors derive from a human donor in good health.

This clonotype was seen repeatedly, ten times or more. The chain uses TRBV4-3 and TRBJ2-6, with TRBD2 matching over 7 bases. CDR1 and CDR2 from the germline V gene are LGHNA and YSLEER. The CDR3 consists of 17 residues. The V and J ends lost 0 bases and 2 bases, in that order; junction bases with no gene match: 4. CDR3 region: CASSQEWTRTGANVLTF. The CDR3 DNA follows: TGCGCCAGCAGCCAAGAATGGACTAGAACTGGGGCCAACGTCCTGACTTTC.

The chain joins TRBV12-3 or TRBV12-4 to TRBJ1-2; TRBD1 might be the D (6 bases). V lost 4 bases to trimming and J lost 8 bases, with 20 bases between them. The length of the CDR3 is 15 residues. The CDR3 nucleotides read TGTGCCAGCAGTTCCCCAGGGGCCTGGCTCGACGGCTACACCTTC. Its protein is CASSSPGAWLDGYTF.

In its sample, this clonotype was seen a few times. The chain joins TRBV29-1 to TRBJ1-2; 11 nucleotides match TRBD1. CDR1 SQVTM and CDR2 ANQGSEA come from the germline V gene. Germline trimming cut 1 base from V and 6 bases from J; bases unmatched to any gene: 4. The CDR3 covers 14 residues. For the CDR3, the DNA is TGCAGCGTTGAAGGGGACAGGGGGGTTGATGGCTACACCTTC. Translating gives CSVEGDRGVDGYTF.

V gene TRBV7-8 combines with J gene TRBJ2-3; possibly TRBD1 or TRBD2 for D (5 bases each). V dropped 7 bases and J dropped 1 base, with 12 bases sitting between them. Germline loops: CDR1 SGHVS, CDR2 FQNEAQ. The CDR3 runs to 14 residues. CDR3 protein: CASIRDGRTDTQYF. The CDR3 DNA is TGTGCCAGCATAAGGGACGGGCGCACAGATACGCAGTATTTT.

This clonotype occurred a few times. V is TRBV3-1 and J is TRBJ2-1; no clear D gene. CDR3 size: 15 residues. Germline CDR1 and CDR2: LGHDT and YNNKEL (reference sequence). Trimming shortened V by 0 bases and J by 2 bases, and 8 bases separated the two germline ends. Here the CDR3 reads CASSQDGRTYNEQFF. The CDR3, as DNA: TGTGCCAGCAGCCAAGACGGCAGAACCTACAATGAGCAGTTCTTC.

V usage is TRBV11-1 and J usage is TRBJ2-5, with D unresolved. The CDR3 has 13 amino acids. The germline V gene has CDR1 SGHAT and CDR2 FQDESV (reference sequence). Deletions cut 5 bases from V and 5 bases from J, with 12 bases between. CDR3: CASSTLRSETQYF. DNA for the CDR3: TGTGCCAGCAGCACCTTGAGGTCGGAGACCCAGTACTTC.

The chain employs TRBV7-8 and TRBJ1-1; D is possibly TRBD1 (5 bases). The CDR3 length is 16 residues. The V end was cut by 5 bases, the J end by 5 bases, with 21 bases between. Germline CDR1 SGHVS, CDR2 FQNEAQ. Written as DNA, the CDR3 is TGTGCCAGCAGCCATAACACGAGGCCTGGGGGAACTGAAGCTTTCTTT. This sequence encodes CASSHNTRPGGTEAFF.

The V call is TRBV7-8, the J call TRBJ2-5, with 12 positions matching TRBD2. Looked up from germline, CDR1 is SGHVS and CDR2 is FQNEAQ. This CDR3 comprises 18 residues. V shed 6 bases, J shed 1 base, and the junction held 12 bases outside the gene matches. This chain's CDR3 is CASSLRLAGDQFQETQYF. The CDR3, as DNA: TGTGCCAGCAGTCTGCGACTAGCGGGGGACCAGTTCCAAGAGACCCAGTACTTC.

This clonotype was found once. At one end the junction does not follow the germline gene, possibly because of a read error. The J gene is TRBJ1-4, the V gene TRBV10-3, with D perhaps TRBD1 (5 bases). The CDR3 spans 14 residues. Germline-derived CDR1 and CDR2 are ENHRY and SYGVKD. The CDR3 sequence: CATGESEGAEKRFF. The CDR3 region has the DNA TGTGCCACGGGGGAATCAGAGGGAGCGGAAAAACGGTTTTTT.

The chain has TRBV10-3 and TRBJ2-2, with D maybe TRBD2 (5 bases). CDR1 is ENHRY and CDR2 is SYGVKD in the germline V gene. V was pared by 6 bases and J by 4 bases, with 15 bases between. The CDR3 is made up of 15 amino acids. The CDR3 loop is CAIRTPEAITGELFF. CDR3 DNA sequence: TGTGCCATCAGGACCCCGGAGGCTATCACCGGGGAGCTGTTTTTT.

The sample holds a few counts of this clonotype. V gene TRBV29-1 combines with J gene TRBJ1-2; 10 nucleotides line up with TRBD1. J lost 6 bases, V lost 7 bases, and 8 bases had no gene match. This CDR3 comprises 13 residues. Germline CDR1 reads SQVTM; CDR2 reads ANQGSEA. The CDR3 reads CSAGTGDGHGYTF. As DNA, the CDR3 is TGCAGCGCTGGGACAGGGGACGGACATGGCTACACCTTC.

This clonotype turned up a few times. The V and J genes are TRBV14 and TRBJ1-2; 7 nucleotides agree with TRBD1. Germline loops: CDR1 SGHDN, CDR2 FVKESK. This CDR3 is 16 amino acids long. Germline trimming cut 4 bases from V and 8 bases from J; bases unmatched to any gene: 16. CDR3 sequence (DNA): TGTGCCAGCAGCCCAACCCCCGGACAGGTCACAGGGGGCTACACCTTC. Translated: CASSPTPGQVTGGYTF.

The V gene is TRBV20-1, the J gene TRBJ2-7, with 10 bases that match TRBD2. J was trimmed by 1 base and V by 0 bases; bases with no gene match: 3. There are 15 residues in the CDR3. Germline V gene sequence: CDR1 DFQATT, CDR2 SNEGSKA (reference sequence). The CDR3 loop is CSARDSGGMSYEQYF. The CDR3 DNA follows: TGCAGTGCTAGAGATAGCGGGGGGATGTCCTACGAGCAGTACTTC.

V gene TRBV28 combines with J gene TRBJ1-2; no clear D. Trimming removed 7 bases at V and 8 bases at J, with 14 bases between. Germline V lookup: CDR1 MDHEN, CDR2 SYDVKM. CDR3 length: 12 amino acids. The CDR3 region is CASNRGAKGYTF. CDR3 nucleotides: TGTGCCAGCAACCGGGGAGCGAAGGGCTACACCTTC.

This chain connects TRBV7-2 to TRBJ1-6, with D possibly being TRBD1 (5 bases). V shed 4 bases and J shed 11 bases, with 15 bases lying between them. The CDR3 is 14 residues long. Germline assignment: CDR1 SGHTA and CDR2 FQGNSA. CDR3 DNA sequence: TGTGCCAGCAGCTCCCGACAGACGGGTCCACCCCTCCACTTT. Translating gives CASSSRQTGPPLHF.

The V and J genes are TRBV20-1 and TRBJ2-1; 7 bases are a match to TRBD2. Trimming took 0 bases from V and 7 from J; bases not matched to a gene: 12. CDR1 and CDR2 from the germline V gene are DFQATT and SNEGSKA (reference sequence). The CDR3 runs 16 residues. In nucleotides, the CDR3 is TGCAGTGCTAGAGATTCCCCCGGGGGGTCCAGAAATGAGCAGTTCTTC. It specifies CSARDSPGGSRNEQFF.

The J gene is TRBJ2-1, the V gene TRBV12-3 or TRBV12-4, with D possibly being TRBD1 (6 bases). This CDR3 comprises 12 residues. V was clipped by 6 bases and J by 8 bases, with 11 bases between them. This chain's CDR3 is CASSQGWDEQFF. CDR3 DNA: TGTGCCAGCAGCCAGGGGTGGGATGAGCAGTTCTTC.

The chain employs TRBV9 and TRBJ1-5; D remains unclear. Trimming took off 4 bases at V and 3 bases at J, with 14 bases between the two ends. Germline V gene data show CDR1 as SGDLS and CDR2 as YYNGEE. CDR3 length equals 15 residues. The CDR3 sequence is CASSTRRASNQPQHF. CDR3 nucleotide sequence: TGTGCCAGCAGCACCCGAAGGGCTTCCAATCAGCCCCAGCATTTT.

The chain carries TRBV4-1 and TRBJ2-5; 8 bases are a match to TRBD2. V shed 1 base, J shed 2 bases, and the junction held 3 bases outside the gene matches. The CDR3 contains 15 residues. Germline V gene data show CDR1 as MGHRA and CDR2 as YSYEKL. The CDR3 region has the DNA TGCGCCAGCAGCCAAGGAGGGACTAGTCAAGAGACCCAGTACTTC. Its protein product is CASSQGGTSQETQYF.

The V and J genes are TRBV9 and TRBJ1-1; no clear D gene. The CDR3 contains 15 residues. Germline lookup yields CDR1 SGDLS and CDR2 YYNGEE. With 2 bases removed from V and 1 base from J, the gap between germline ends came to 12 bases. The chain's CDR3 is CASSVGPAWNTEAFF. DNA for the CDR3: TGTGCCAGCAGCGTGGGCCCGGCGTGGAACACTGAAGCTTTCTTT.

The chain links TRBV6-2 or TRBV6-3 to TRBJ1-5, with a weak D call TRBD1 (6 bases). This CDR3 spans 14 amino acids. V lost 6 bases and J lost 6, with 15 bases in between. Germline V gene sequence: CDR1 MNHEY, CDR2 SVGEGT. DNA of the CDR3: TGTGCCAGCAGGACTACAGGGCAGGGTCAGCCCCAGCATTTT. As protein: CASRTTGQGQPQHF.

This chain connects TRBV7-2 to TRBJ1-2; 9 nucleotides agree with TRBD1. Germline-derived CDR1 and CDR2 are SGHTA and FQGNSA. This CDR3 region has 16 residues. V lost 6 bases, J lost 6 bases, and 14 bases stayed unmatched. The CDR3 loop is CASRQDRGAAWDGYTF. CDR3 DNA sequence: TGTGCCAGCAGGCAGGACAGGGGCGCCGCCTGGGATGGCTACACCTTC. The variable domain in full, completed from reference TRBV7-2 and TRBJ1-2, reads GAGVSQSPSNKVTEKGKDVELRCDPISGHTALYWYRQSLGQGLEFLIYFQGNSAPDKSGLPSDRFSAERTGGSVSTLTIQRTQQEDSAVYLCASRQDRGAAWDGYTFGSGTRLTVV.

The rearrangement uses TRBV21-1 and TRBJ1-2; the table assigns TRBD1, which was not confirmed against the DNA. TRBV21-1 is an annotated pseudogene. This CDR3 is 17 amino acids long. The CDR3 spells CASSTNFGQGDHYGYTF. CDR3 nucleotides: TGTGCCAGCAGCACGAACTTCGGACAGGGCGATCACTATGGCTACACCTTC.